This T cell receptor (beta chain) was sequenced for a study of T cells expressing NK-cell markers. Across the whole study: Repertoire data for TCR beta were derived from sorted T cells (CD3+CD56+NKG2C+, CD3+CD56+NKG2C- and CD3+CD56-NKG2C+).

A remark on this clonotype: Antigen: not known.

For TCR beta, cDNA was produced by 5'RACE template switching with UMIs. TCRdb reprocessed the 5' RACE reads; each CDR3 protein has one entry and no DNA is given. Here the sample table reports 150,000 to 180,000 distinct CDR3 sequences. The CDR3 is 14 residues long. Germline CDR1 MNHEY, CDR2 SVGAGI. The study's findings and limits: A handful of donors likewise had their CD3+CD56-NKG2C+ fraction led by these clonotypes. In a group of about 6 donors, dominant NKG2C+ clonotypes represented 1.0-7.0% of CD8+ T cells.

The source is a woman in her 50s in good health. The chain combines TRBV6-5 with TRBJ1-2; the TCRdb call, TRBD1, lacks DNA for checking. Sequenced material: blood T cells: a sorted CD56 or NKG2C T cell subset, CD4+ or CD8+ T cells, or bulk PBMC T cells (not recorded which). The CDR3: CASGNGIGPNGYTF.